This is a list of T cell receptor beta chains from one sample in a study of T cell responses to AZD1222 COVID-19 vaccine. Generated by immunoSEQ multiplex PCR, the TCRdb table keeps only in-frame clones and is missing some. The profile shows about 99,000 clones, 70% to 90% of them singletons. The source material was peripheral blood, sampled on day 0 of AZD1222 vaccination. These receptors were obtained from an adult in good health. CDR3s leave out the opening cysteine and the closing phenylalanine or tryptophan.

v_call	j_call	cdr3_aa
TRBV27	TRBJ2-7	ASSQQREGRTHSSYEQY
TRBV4-3	TRBJ2-7	ASSQDRTGGRNEQY
TRBV4-2	TRBJ2-7	ASSPRLAGVYEQY
TRBV3-1/TRBV3-2	TRBJ2-3	ASSQASTDTQY
TRBV28	TRBJ1-5	ASSLVLWDTYSNQPQH
TRBV2	TRBJ1-3	ASTTGGNTIY
TRBV3-1/TRBV3-2	TRBJ1-5	ASRPGKSALDQPQH
TRBV5-1	TRBJ2-3	ASSRDATDTQY
TRBV5-1	TRBJ2-2	ASSLDRANTGELF
TRBV7-2	TRBJ2-5	ASSMGLAGGGETQY
TRBV2	TRBJ1-6	ASSVQSSYNSPLH
TRBV12-5	TRBJ1-2	ASGFQGAGRTGYT
TRBV3-1/TRBV3-2	TRBJ2-5	ASSLTSPSETQY
TRBV5-1	TRBJ1-1	ASVNEGTGTTEAF
TRBV3-1/TRBV3-2	TRBJ1-2	ASSLPDGTKYGYT
TRBV5-6	TRBJ1-2	ASSLGTGIKVHYGYT
TRBV7-8	TRBJ2-1	ASSLGDYNYNEQF
TRBV13	TRBJ2-7	ASSLSGGSMYEQY
TRBV2	TRBJ1-5	ASSLRGQNSNQPQH
TRBV30	TRBJ1-3	AWETGYGNTIY
TRBV9	TRBJ2-7	ASSVEAGAYEQY
TRBV19	TRBJ2-5	ASSIVGAGQETQY
TRBV5-4	TRBJ1-1	ASSTHINTEAF
TRBV6-2/TRBV6-3	TRBJ1-5	ASSYPGTGNQPQH
TRBV21-1	TRBJ1-2	ASSKGAGGDYGYT
TRBV7-3	TRBJ2-3	ASSPETSGRGQDTQY
TRBV10-3	TRBJ2-3	AISAAGSADTQY
TRBV3-1/TRBV3-2	TRBJ1-3	ASSFLQVSGNTIY
TRBV5-1	TRBJ1-1	ASRRGLMDTEAF